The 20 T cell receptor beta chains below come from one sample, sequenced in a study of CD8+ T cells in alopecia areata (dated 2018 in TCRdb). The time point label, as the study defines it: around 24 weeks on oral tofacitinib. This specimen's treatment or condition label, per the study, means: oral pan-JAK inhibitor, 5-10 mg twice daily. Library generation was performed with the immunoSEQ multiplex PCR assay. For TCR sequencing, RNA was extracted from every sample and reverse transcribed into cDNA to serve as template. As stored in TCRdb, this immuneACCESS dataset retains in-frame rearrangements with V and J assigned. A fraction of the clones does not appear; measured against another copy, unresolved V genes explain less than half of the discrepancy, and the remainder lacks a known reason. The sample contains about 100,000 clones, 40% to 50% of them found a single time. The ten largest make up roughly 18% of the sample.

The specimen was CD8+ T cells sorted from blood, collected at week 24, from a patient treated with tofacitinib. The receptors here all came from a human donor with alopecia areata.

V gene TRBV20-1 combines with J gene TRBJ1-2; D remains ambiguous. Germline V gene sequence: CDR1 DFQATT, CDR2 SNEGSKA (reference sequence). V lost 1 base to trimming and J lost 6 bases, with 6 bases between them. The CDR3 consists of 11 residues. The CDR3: CSARAQDGYTF. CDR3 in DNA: TGCAGTGCTAGAGCTCAGGATGGCTACACCTTC.

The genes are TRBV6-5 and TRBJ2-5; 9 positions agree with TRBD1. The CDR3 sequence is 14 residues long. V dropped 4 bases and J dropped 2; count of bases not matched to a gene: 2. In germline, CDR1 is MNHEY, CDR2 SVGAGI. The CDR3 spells CASSWGQGQETQYF. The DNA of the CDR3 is TGTGCCAGCAGTTGGGGACAGGGACAAGAGACCCAGTACTTC.

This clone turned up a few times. The CDR3 spells CASSRGTQYF. CDR3 DNA sequence: TGTGCCAGCAGCCGGGGGACCCAGTACTTC. The V gene is TRBV28, the J gene TRBJ2-5; TRBD2 might be the D (5 bases). This CDR3 contains 10 residues. Trimming left V 6 bases short and J 7 bases short, with 6 bases between. CDR1 is MDHEN, CDR2 SYDVKM, per germline.

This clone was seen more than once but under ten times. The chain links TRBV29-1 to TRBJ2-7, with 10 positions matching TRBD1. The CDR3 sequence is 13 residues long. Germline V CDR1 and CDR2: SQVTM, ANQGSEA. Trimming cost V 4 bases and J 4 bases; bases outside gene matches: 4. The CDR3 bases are TGCAGCGTTGGAGGGACAGGGGAATACGAGCAGTACTTC. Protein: CSVGGTGEYEQYF.

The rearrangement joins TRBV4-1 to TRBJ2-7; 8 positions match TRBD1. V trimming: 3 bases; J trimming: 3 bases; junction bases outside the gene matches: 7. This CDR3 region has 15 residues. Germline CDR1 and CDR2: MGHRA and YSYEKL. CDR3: CASSQRTGKVYEQYF. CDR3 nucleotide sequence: TGCGCCAGCAGCCAGAGGACAGGGAAGGTCTACGAGCAGTACTTC.

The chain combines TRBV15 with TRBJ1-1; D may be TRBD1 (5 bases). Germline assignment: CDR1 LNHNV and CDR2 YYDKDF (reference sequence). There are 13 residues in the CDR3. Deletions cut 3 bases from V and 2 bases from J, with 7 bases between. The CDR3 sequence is CATSSGGNTEAFF. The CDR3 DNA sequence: TGTGCCACCAGCAGTGGGGGAAACACTGAAGCTTTCTTT.

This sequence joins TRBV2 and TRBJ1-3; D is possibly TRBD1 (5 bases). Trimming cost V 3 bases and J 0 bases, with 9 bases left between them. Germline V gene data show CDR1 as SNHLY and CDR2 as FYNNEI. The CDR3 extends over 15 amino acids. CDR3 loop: CASSEDIYSGNTIYF. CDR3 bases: TGTGCCAGCAGTGAGGACATTTACTCTGGAAACACCATATATTTT.

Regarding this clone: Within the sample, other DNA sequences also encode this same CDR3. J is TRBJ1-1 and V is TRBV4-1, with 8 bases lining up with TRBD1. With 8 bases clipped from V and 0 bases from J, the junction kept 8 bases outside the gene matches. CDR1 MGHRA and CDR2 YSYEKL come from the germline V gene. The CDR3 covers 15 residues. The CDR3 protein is CASSPGQGMNTEAFF. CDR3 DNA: TGCGCCAGCTCCCCCGGACAGGGAATGAACACTGAAGCTTTCTTT.

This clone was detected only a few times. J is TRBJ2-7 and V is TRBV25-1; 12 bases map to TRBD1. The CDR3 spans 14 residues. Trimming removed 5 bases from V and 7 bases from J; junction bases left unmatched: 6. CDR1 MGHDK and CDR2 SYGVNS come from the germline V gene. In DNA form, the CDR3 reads TGTGCCAGCAGTAACCGGGACAGGGGGCTTGAGCAGTACTTC. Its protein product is CASSNRDRGLEQYF.

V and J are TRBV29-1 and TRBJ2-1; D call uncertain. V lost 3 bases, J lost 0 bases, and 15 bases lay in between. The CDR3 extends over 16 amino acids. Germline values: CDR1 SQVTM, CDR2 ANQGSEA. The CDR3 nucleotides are TGCAGCGTTGAGGGCCGCCATTGGAGCTCCTACAATGAGCAGTTCTTC. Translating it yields CSVEGRHWSSYNEQFF.

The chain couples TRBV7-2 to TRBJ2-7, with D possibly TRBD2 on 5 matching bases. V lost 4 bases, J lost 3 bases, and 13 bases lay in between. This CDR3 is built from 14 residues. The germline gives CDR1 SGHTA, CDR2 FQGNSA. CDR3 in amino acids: CASSSLRELYEQYF. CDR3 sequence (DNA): TGTGCCAGCAGCTCGCTTCGGGAACTCTACGAGCAGTACTTC.

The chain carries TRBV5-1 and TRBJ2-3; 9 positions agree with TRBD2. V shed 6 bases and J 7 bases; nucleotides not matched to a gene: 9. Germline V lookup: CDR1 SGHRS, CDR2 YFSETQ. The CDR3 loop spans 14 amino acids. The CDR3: CASKSAGGPNTQYF. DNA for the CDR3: TGCGCCAGCAAGTCGGCGGGAGGGCCAAATACGCAGTATTTT.

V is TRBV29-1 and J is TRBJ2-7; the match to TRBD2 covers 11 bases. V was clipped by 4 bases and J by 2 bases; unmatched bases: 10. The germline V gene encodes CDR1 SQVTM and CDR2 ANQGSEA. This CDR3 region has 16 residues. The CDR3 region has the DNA TGCAGCGTTGTTGGGCTAGCGGGAGGACCGGCCTACGAGCAGTACTTC. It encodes CSVVGLAGGPAYEQYF.

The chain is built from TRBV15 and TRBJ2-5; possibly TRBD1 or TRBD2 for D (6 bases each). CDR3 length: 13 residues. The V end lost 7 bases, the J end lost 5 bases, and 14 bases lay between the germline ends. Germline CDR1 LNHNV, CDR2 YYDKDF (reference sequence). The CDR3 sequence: CATTVRRGETQYF. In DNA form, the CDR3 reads TGTGCCACCACCGTACGGAGGGGGGAGACCCAGTACTTC.

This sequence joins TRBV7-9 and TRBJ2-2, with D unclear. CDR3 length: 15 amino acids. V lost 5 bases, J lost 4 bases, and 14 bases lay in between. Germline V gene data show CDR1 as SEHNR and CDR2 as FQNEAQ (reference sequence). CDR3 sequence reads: CASSTPKWGTGELFF. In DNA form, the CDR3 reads TGTGCCAGCAGCACCCCAAAGTGGGGCACCGGGGAGCTGTTTTTT.

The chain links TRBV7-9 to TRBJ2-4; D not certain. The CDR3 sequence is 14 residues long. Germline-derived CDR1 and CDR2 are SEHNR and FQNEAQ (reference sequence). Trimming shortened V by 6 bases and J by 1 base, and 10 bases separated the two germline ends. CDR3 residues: CASSSAVAKNIQYF. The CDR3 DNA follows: TGTGCCAGCAGTTCCGCGGTTGCCAAAAACATTCAGTACTTC.

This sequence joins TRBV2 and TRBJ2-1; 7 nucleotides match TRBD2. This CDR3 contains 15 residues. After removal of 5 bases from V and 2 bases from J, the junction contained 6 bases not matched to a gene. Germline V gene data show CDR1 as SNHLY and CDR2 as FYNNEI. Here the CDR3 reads CASSTRETAYNEQFF. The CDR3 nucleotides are TGTGCCAGCAGTACGCGGGAGACTGCCTACAATGAGCAGTTCTTC.

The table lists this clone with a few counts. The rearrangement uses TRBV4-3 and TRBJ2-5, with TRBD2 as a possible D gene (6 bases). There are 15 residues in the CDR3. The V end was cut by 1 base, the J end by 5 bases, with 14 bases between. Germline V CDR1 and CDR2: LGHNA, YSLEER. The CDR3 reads CASSQGPGVIETQYF. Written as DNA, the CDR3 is TGCGCCAGCAGCCAAGGGCCGGGGGTGATTGAGACCCAGTACTTC.

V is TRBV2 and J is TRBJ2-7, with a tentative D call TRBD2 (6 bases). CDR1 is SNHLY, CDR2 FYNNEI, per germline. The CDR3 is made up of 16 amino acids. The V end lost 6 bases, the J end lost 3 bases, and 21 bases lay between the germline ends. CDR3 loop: CASSLYGTPLGYEQYF. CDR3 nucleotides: TGTGCCAGCAGCCTCTACGGGACTCCACTTGGCTACGAGCAGTACTTC.

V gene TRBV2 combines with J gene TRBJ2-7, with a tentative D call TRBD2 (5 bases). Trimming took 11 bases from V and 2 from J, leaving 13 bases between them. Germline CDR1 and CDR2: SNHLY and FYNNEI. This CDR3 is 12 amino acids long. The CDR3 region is CAGRGDTYEQYF. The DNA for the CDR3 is TGTGCCGGCCGGGGTGATACCTACGAGCAGTACTTC.